These 24 T cell receptor beta chains came from one sample sequenced in a study of T-cell reconstitution after alpha-beta-depleted transplantation in children. A library of TCRbeta sequences, prepared with unique molecular identifiers, was generated. TCRdb re-called the PCR reads through MiXCR, storing one row per CDR3 protein. Of 700,000 or so distinct CDR3 sequences listed, less than 15% are singletons. Material: PBMCs, obtained before TCRalphabeta/CD19-depleted stem cell transplant. The receptors come from a girl aged 2-10 years with congenital amegakaryocytic thrombocytopenia, due to receive a stem cell transplant.

There are many counts of this clonotype. This chain uses TRBV20-1 with TRBJ2-1, with D possibly matching TRBD1 (5 bases). With 8 bases removed from V and 0 bases from J, the gap between germline ends came to 14 bases. There are 14 residues in the CDR3. Germline values: CDR1 DFQATT, CDR2 SNEGSKA (reference sequence). Here the CDR3 reads CSPMGPSSYNEQFF. CDR3 bases: TGCAGTCCCATGGGGCCGAGCTCCTACAATGAGCAGTTCTTC.

This clonotype was seen only a few times. This rearrangement joins TRBV20-1 to TRBJ2-3; possibly TRBD1 for D (6 bases). Germline CDR1 is DFQATT and CDR2 is SNEGSKA (reference sequence). Trimming pared 5 bases from V and 0 bases from J, leaving 12 bases between. This CDR3 region has 14 residues. CDR3: CSAGQYPSTDTQYF. The CDR3 DNA is TGCAGTGCTGGACAGTATCCTAGCACAGATACGCAGTATTTT.

In this sample, this clonotype turned up many times. This chain joins TRBV12-3 or TRBV12-4 and TRBJ2-2; a possible D gene is TRBD2 (5 bases). The CDR3 is 16 amino acids. Trimming shortened V by 7 bases and J by 2 bases, and 17 bases separated the two germline ends. CDR3 loop: CASTSPGLHNTGELFF. CDR3 coding DNA: TGTGCCAGCACTAGTCCAGGACTTCACAACACCGGGGAGCTGTTTTTT.

This clonotype was recorded a few times. The rearrangement uses TRBV28 and TRBJ1-4, with 9 bases aligning to TRBD1. Germline lookup yields CDR1 MDHEN and CDR2 SYDVKM. The CDR3 consists of 15 residues. Losses at the gene ends were 3 bases for V and 7 bases for J; bases not matched to a gene: 6. The chain's CDR3 is CASSLGRQGGEKLFF. As DNA, the CDR3 is TGTGCCAGCAGTTTGGGTAGACAGGGGGGTGAAAAACTGTTTTTT.

In its sample, this clonotype was seen many times. This chain joins TRBV12-3 or TRBV12-4 and TRBJ1-3; D remains unclear. The CDR3 totals 14 residues. The V end was cut by 5 bases, the J end by 1 base, with 9 bases between. Here the CDR3 reads CASSGDHSGNTIYF. For the CDR3, the DNA is TGTGCCAGCAGTGGCGACCATTCTGGAAACACCATATATTTT.

This clonotype showed up many times. CDR3 protein: CASSRGNEETQYF. In DNA, the CDR3 is TGTGCCAGTTCCAGGGGGAACGAGGAGACCCAGTACTTC. The chain employs TRBV6-2 or TRBV6-3 and TRBJ2-5; 7 bases agree with TRBD1. Losses at the gene ends were 9 bases for V and 5 bases for J; bases not matched to a gene: 9. CDR3 size: 13 residues. Germline lookup yields CDR1 MNHEY and CDR2 SVGEGT.

This clonotype was counted a few times. This sequence joins TRBV29-1 and TRBJ2-2; no definite D call. The germline V gene has CDR1 SQVTM and CDR2 ANQGSEA. This CDR3 has 15 residues. Trimming stripped 2 bases from V and 0 bases from J, with 10 bases between. DNA of the CDR3: TGCAGCGTTGAAAATCCAGAGACGAACACCGGGGAGCTGTTTTTT. It codes for CSVENPETNTGELFF.

This clonotype has a count of ten or more. The chain combines TRBV5-1 with TRBJ2-1, with D tentatively TRBD1 or TRBD2 (5 bases each). Germline loops: CDR1 SGHRS, CDR2 YFSETQ. The CDR3 covers 16 residues. V was shortened by 0 bases and J by 5 bases, with 15 bases between the two germline ends. Here the CDR3 reads CASSLGVTGRHNEQFF. CDR3 nucleotides: TGCGCCAGCAGCTTGGGCGTTACGGGGCGGCACAATGAGCAGTTCTTC.

Ten or more counts support this clonotype. The chain recombines TRBV15 with TRBJ2-6; D is perhaps TRBD2 (5 bases). Germline V CDR1 and CDR2: LNHNV, YYDKDF (reference sequence). Trimming took off 2 bases at V and 2 bases at J, with 16 bases between the two ends. CDR3 size: 18 residues. CDR3 loop: CATSRSPGRTAGANVLTF. CDR3 bases: TGTGCCACCAGCAGATCTCCCGGTAGGACTGCTGGGGCCAACGTCCTGACTTTC.

This chain uses TRBV5-1 with TRBJ1-2, with a possible D match to TRBD1 (5 bases). The CDR3 is made up of 16 amino acids. CDR1 SGHRS and CDR2 YFSETQ come from the germline V gene. V lost 4 bases and J 4 bases, leaving 20 bases between the germline ends. In DNA form, the CDR3 reads TGCGCCAGCAGCCTCCCAGGCGGGGGTGGCGTCTATGGCTACACCTTC. Translating gives CASSLPGGGGVYGYTF.

This clonotype was found many times. The V and J genes are TRBV15 and TRBJ1-2, with TRBD1 matching 10 bases. The CDR3 runs 15 residues. Germline V gives CDR1 LNHNV, CDR2 YYDKDF (reference sequence). V shed 6 bases and J 5 bases; nucleotides not matched to a gene: 9. The CDR3 nucleotides read TGTGCCACCAGGCTCCTGGGACAGGGGAATTATGGCTACACCTTC. This codes for CATRLLGQGNYGYTF.

In this sample, this clonotype turned up a few times. The V and J genes are TRBV11-2 and TRBJ1-6; D is perhaps TRBD1 (5 bases). This CDR3 region has 15 residues. Germline CDR1 SGHAT, CDR2 FQNNGV. The V end lost 2 bases, the J end lost 10 bases, and 15 bases lay between the germline ends. DNA of the CDR3: TGTGCCAGCAGCTTATGGGGGGACGTCGCCTCACCCCTCCACTTT. It specifies CASSLWGDVASPLHF.

This clonotype was found a few times. The V call is TRBV5-6, the J call TRBJ2-1; D remains unclear. There are 13 residues in the CDR3. V gave up 6 bases and J gave up 9 bases, with 16 bases separating them. The germline V gene encodes CDR1 SGHDT and CDR2 YYEEEE. In nucleotides, the CDR3 is TGTGCCAGCACCCTTATGAGCGTAACTGAGCAGTTCTTC. This gives the protein CASTLMSVTEQFF. Together with reference TRBV5-6 and TRBJ2-1, the CDR3 gives the full variable domain: DAGVTQSPTHLIKTRGQQVTLRCSPKSGHDTVSWYQQALGQGPQFIFQYYEEEERQRGNFPDRFSGHQFPNYSSELNVNALLLGDSALYLCASTLMSVTEQFFGPGTRLTVL.

The chain couples TRBV5-1 to TRBJ2-7; no definite D call. V lost 4 bases to trimming and J lost 0 bases, with 20 bases between them. This CDR3 is 17 amino acids long. The germline CDR1 and CDR2 sequences are SGHRS and YFSETQ. Here the CDR3 DNA reads TGCGCCAGCAGCCTCACCGGATACTTACAGAGCTCCTACGAGCAGTACTTC. Protein: CASSLTGYLQSSYEQYF.

The sample holds many counts of this clonotype. V usage is TRBV5-6 and J usage is TRBJ1-1; perhaps TRBD1 as D (6 bases). V shed 4 bases and J shed 2 bases, with 15 bases lying between them. In germline, CDR1 is SGHDT, CDR2 YYEEEE. The CDR3 has 15 amino acids. CDR3 protein: CASSPQGQQNTEAFF. The CDR3 coding sequence is TGTGCCAGCAGCCCGCAGGGACAACAAAACACTGAAGCTTTCTTT. Looking up the rest from reference TRBV5-6 and TRBJ1-1 gives the full variable domain: DAGVTQSPTHLIKTRGQQVTLRCSPKSGHDTVSWYQQALGQGPQFIFQYYEEEERQRGNFPDRFSGHQFPNYSSELNVNALLLGDSALYLCASSPQGQQNTEAFFGQGTRLTVV.

This clonotype was seen repeatedly, ten times or more. The rearrangement links TRBV29-1 to TRBJ1-4, with 9 bases identical to TRBD1. The CDR3 is 14 residues long. Looked up from germline, CDR1 is SQVTM and CDR2 is ANQGSEA. The V and J ends lost 6 bases and 5 bases, in that order; junction bases with no gene match: 7. CDR3: CSVETGGSNEKLFF. The CDR3 region has the DNA TGCAGCGTGGAGACAGGGGGATCGAATGAAAAACTGTTTTTT.

Details on this clonotype: This sequence may be a read error, since a much larger clone differs from it by one base. V and J are TRBV7-9 and TRBJ2-1; TRBD1 matches 7 bases. The germline CDR1 and CDR2 sequences are SEHNR and FQNEAQ (reference sequence). CDR3 length: 16 amino acids. Here the CDR3 reads CSSSTYRGYSYNEQFF. CDR3 sequence (DNA): TGTTCCAGCAGCACGTACAGGGGATACTCCTACAATGAGCAGTTCTTC.

The table lists this clonotype with a few counts. The chain recombines TRBV9 with TRBJ1-5; D might be TRBD1 (6 bases). CDR1 and CDR2 (germline): SGDLS, YYNGEE. With 0 bases removed from V and 7 bases from J, the gap between germline ends came to 14 bases. The CDR3 has 15 residues. The CDR3 nucleotides read TGTGCCAGCAGCGTAGCTCCGGGGGCAGGGCAGCCCCAGCATTTT. Translated: CASSVAPGAGQPQHF.

A few counts support this clonotype. The chain recombines TRBV28 with TRBJ2-4; tentatively, D is TRBD1 (6 bases). From germline, CDR1 is MDHEN and CDR2 SYDVKM. The CDR3 sequence is 15 residues long. V dropped 6 bases and J dropped 4 bases, with 16 bases sitting between them. This CDR3 reads CASRNTGTLKNIQYF. The DNA for the CDR3 is TGTGCCAGCAGAAACACCGGGACATTGAAAAACATTCAGTACTTC.

This clonotype was picked up many times. The chain uses TRBV5-1 and TRBJ2-7; the D is unclear. V shed 1 base and J shed 2 bases, with 13 bases lying between them. The CDR3 covers 15 residues. CDR1 and CDR2 (germline): SGHRS, YFSETQ. The CDR3 sequence is CASSLIARSTYEQYF. The DNA of the CDR3 is TGCGCCAGCAGCTTGATCGCTAGGAGCACCTACGAGCAGTACTTC.

The chain is built from TRBV12-3 or TRBV12-4 and TRBJ2-3, with D unresolved. The CDR3 is made up of 14 amino acids. Trimming pared 7 bases from V and 0 bases from J, leaving 11 bases between. CDR3 bases: TGTGCCAGCATGGGCACCCCTAGCACAGATACGCAGTATTTT. It translates to CASMGTPSTDTQYF.

V gene TRBV7-9 combines with J gene TRBJ2-5, with 8 bases lining up with TRBD2. From germline, CDR1 is SEHNR and CDR2 FQNEAQ (reference sequence). This CDR3 has 15 residues. V dropped 3 bases and J dropped 3; count of bases not matched to a gene: 6. For the CDR3, the DNA is TGTGCCAGCAGCTTTACGGGAGGGCCAGAAGAGACCCAGTACTTC. It codes for CASSFTGGPEETQYF.

This clonotype was recorded at least ten times. The chain joins TRBV5-1 to TRBJ2-1, with D perhaps matching TRBD1 (5 bases). V shed 4 bases and J shed 3 bases, with 11 bases lying between them. Germline CDR1 SGHRS, CDR2 YFSETQ. The CDR3 runs 14 residues. CDR3 protein: CASSTDRHYNEQFF. The CDR3 nucleotides read TGCGCCAGCAGCACTGACAGACACTACAATGAGCAGTTCTTC.

This clonotype was seen repeatedly, ten times or more. The rearrangement links TRBV20-1 to TRBJ2-1; D uncertain. Germline CDR1 and CDR2: DFQATT and SNEGSKA (reference sequence). The CDR3 is made up of 12 amino acids. With 6 bases removed from V and 8 bases from J, the gap between germline ends came to 14 bases. CDR3 DNA: TGCAGTGCGCCACTTTTTGGCGATGAGCAGTTCTTC. Translation gives CSAPLFGDEQFF.